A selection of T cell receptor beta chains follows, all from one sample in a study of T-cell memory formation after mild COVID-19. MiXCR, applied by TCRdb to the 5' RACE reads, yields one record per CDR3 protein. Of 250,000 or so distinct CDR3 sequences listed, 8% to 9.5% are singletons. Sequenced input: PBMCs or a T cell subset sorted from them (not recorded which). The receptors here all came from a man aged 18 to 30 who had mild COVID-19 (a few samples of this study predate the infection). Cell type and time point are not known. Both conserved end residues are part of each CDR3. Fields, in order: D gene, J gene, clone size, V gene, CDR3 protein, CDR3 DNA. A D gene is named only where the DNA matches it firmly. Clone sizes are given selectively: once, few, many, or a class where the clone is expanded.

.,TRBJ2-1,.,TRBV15,CATSTWTDYNEQFF,TGTGCCACCAGCACGTGGACAGACTACAATGAGCAGTTCTTC
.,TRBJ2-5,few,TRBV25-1,CASSVRGMETQYF,TGTGCCAGCAGCGTACGGGGTATGGAGACCCAGTACTTC
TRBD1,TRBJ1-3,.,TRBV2,CASRKTGVGNTIYF,TGTGCCAGCAGGAAGACAGGGGTCGGAAACACCATATATTTT
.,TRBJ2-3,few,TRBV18,CASSPPSAGTDTQYF,TGTGCCAGCTCACCACCTTCGGCCGGCACAGATACGCAGTATTTT
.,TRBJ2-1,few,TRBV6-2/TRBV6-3,CASSYDGPLDEQFF,TGTGCCAGCAGTTACGACGGTCCCCTAGATGAGCAGTTCTTC
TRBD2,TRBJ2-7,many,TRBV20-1,CSANRGTSGRMGEQYF,TGCAGTGCTAACCGAGGGACTAGCGGTCGTATGGGAGAGCAGTACTTC
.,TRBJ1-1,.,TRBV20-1,CSAPGNTEAFF,TGCAGTGCCCCCGGGAACACTGAAGCTTTCTTT
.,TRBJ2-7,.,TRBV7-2,CASSLEFKSHEQYF,TGTGCCAGCAGCTTAGAGTTTAAAAGCCACGAGCAGTACTTC
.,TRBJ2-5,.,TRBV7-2,CASSSTAETQYF,TGTGCCAGCAGCTCAACGGCAGAGACCCAGTACTTC
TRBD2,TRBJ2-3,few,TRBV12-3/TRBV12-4,CASSDGLAESTDTQYF,TGTGCCAGCAGCGATGGACTAGCGGAGAGCACAGATACGCAGTATTTT
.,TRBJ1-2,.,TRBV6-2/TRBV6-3,CASSYVPGEANYGYTF,TGTGCCAGCAGTTACGTTCCAGGGGAGGCGAACTATGGCTACACCTTC
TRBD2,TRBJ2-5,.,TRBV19,CASTSGLAIETQYF,TGTGCCAGTACCTCAGGACTAGCCATAGAGACCCAGTACTTC
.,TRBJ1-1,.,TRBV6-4,CASSFSRGSTEAFF,TGTGCCAGCAGTTTTAGCAGGGGTAGCACTGAAGCTTTCTTT
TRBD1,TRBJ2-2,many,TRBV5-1,CASSLPWTGGGTGELFF,TGCGCCAGCAGCTTACCCTGGACAGGGGGAGGCACCGGGGAGCTGTTTTTT
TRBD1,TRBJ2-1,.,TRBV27,CASSTLTGNAEQFF,TGTGCCAGCAGTACATTGACAGGGAACGCGGAGCAGTTCTTC
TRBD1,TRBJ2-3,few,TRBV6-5,CASTWGQGADTQYF,TGTGCCAGCACGTGGGGACAGGGGGCCGATACGCAGTATTTT
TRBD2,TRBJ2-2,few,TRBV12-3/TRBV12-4,CASSSRLAGGSGELFF,TGTGCCAGCAGCAGCCGACTAGCGGGGGGGTCCGGGGAGCTGTTTTTT
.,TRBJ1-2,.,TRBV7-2,CASSIGRVYGYTF,TGTGCCAGCAGCATTGGACGGGTCTATGGCTACACCTTC
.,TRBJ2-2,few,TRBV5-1,CASSLDVVGELFF,TGCGCCAGCAGCTTGGATGTGGTCGGGGAGCTGTTTTTT